The next 20 T cell receptor beta chains were all read from a single sample in a study of blood T cell repertoires in COVID-19. TCRdb keeps only in-frame clones here, not all; method: immunoSEQ multiplex PCR. The table shows 170,000 or so clones, with about 83% occurring only once. The material sequenced was peripheral blood. These receptors were taken from a woman in her sixties or seventies with COVID-19, enrolled during active disease.

The chain has TRBV7-6 and TRBJ1-3, with 9 bases fitting TRBD1. In germline, CDR1 is SGHVS, CDR2 FNYEAQ. Trimming cost V 5 bases and J 0 bases; bases outside gene matches: 14. The CDR3 runs 19 residues. CDR3 loop: CASSPSSTGGPVSGNTIYF. Here the CDR3 DNA reads TGTGCCAGCAGCCCCAGTAGTACAGGGGGCCCCGTCTCTGGAAACACCATATATTTT.

J is TRBJ2-5 and V is TRBV14, with D maybe TRBD1 (5 bases). Trimming removed 1 base from V and 11 bases from J, with 11 bases in between. This CDR3 is built from 12 residues. Germline V CDR1 and CDR2: SGHDN, FVKESK. The CDR3 protein is CASSQATRTQYF. CDR3 bases: TGTGCCAGCAGCCAAGCGACCCGGACACAGTACTTC.

This clone was seen only a few times. V gene TRBV3-1 (or the pseudogene TRBV3-2) combines with J gene TRBJ1-1; 7 nucleotides agree with TRBD1. The J segment lost 10 bases and the V segment lost 0 bases, leaving 17 bases of the junction unmatched. This CDR3 has 17 amino acids. Germline lookup yields CDR1 LGHDT and CDR2 YNNKEL (reference sequence). DNA of the CDR3: TGTGCCAGCAGCCAAGAGCGAGGGGGCCTCAGCCCATTAGGAGCTTTCTTT. It codes for CASSQERGGLSPLGAFF.

CDR3 sequence (DNA): TGTGCCAGCAGCTTAGCGCAGGGGGTAGGGCAGTACTTC. Translation gives CASSLAQGVGQYF. The chain carries TRBV11-3 and TRBJ2-7; 7 positions agree with TRBD1. This CDR3 has 13 residues. With 1 base clipped from V and 9 bases from J, the junction kept 6 bases outside the gene matches. Germline V CDR1 and CDR2: SGHNT, YENEEA.

The chain uses TRBV19 and TRBJ2-2, with a tentative D call TRBD2 (6 bases). CDR1 LNHDA and CDR2 SQIVND come from the germline V gene (reference sequence). Trimming removed 8 bases from V and 3 bases from J, with 7 bases in between. CDR3 length: 12 residues. CDR3 loop: CASGTHTGELFF. In DNA form, the CDR3 reads TGTGCCAGTGGGACTCACACCGGGGAGCTGTTTTTT.

The chain couples TRBV6-2 or TRBV6-3 to TRBJ2-6; D uncertain. This CDR3 spans 15 amino acids. Germline assignment: CDR1 MNHEY and CDR2 SVGEGT. The V gene lost 0 bases and the J gene lost 0 bases, with 3 bases spanning the gap. For the CDR3, the DNA is TGTGCCAGCAGTTACTCTAGCTCTGGGGCCAACGTCCTGACTTTC. This sequence encodes CASSYSSSGANVLTF.

V and J are TRBV19 and TRBJ2-1; TRBD2 matches 7 bases. The CDR3 has 11 amino acids. CDR1 is LNHDA, CDR2 SQIVND, per germline (reference sequence). V was pared by 9 bases and J by 6 bases, with 2 bases of the junction left unmatched. The CDR3 nucleotides are TGTGCCAGCAGGACTAGCAATGAGCAGTTCTTC. It yields the protein CASRTSNEQFF.

This chain connects TRBV28 to TRBJ2-7; a possible D gene is TRBD2 (6 bases). V was pared by 6 bases and J by 3 bases, with 12 bases between. This CDR3 is built from 13 residues. The V gene's germline CDR1 is MDHEN and CDR2 SYDVKM. CDR3 nucleotide sequence: TGTGCCAGCAGCCTCGGACTATACTACGAGCAGTACTTC. Translation gives CASSLGLYYEQYF.

The chain uses TRBV24-1 and TRBJ1-3, with TRBD1 matching 8 bases. Germline lookup yields CDR1 KGHDR and CDR2 SFDVKD. The junction had 3 bases not matched to a gene; V was cut back by 2 bases and J by 4 bases. The CDR3 is made up of 15 amino acids. In DNA, the CDR3 is TGTGCCACCAGTGATTCGACAGGGGCCGGAAACACCATATATTTT. Encoded protein: CATSDSTGAGNTIYF.

This clone was counted a single time. The chain carries TRBV30 and TRBJ1-6; TRBD1 is a possible D gene (6 bases). The CDR3 totals 15 residues. Per the germline V gene, CDR1 is GTSNPN and CDR2 is SVGIG (reference sequence). Trimming removed 0 bases from V and 7 bases from J, with 13 bases in between. The CDR3 nucleotides read TGTGCCTGGAGTGTACAGGGCACGAAAAATTCACCCCTCCACTTT. Protein sequence: CAWSVQGTKNSPLHF.

The rearrangement joins TRBV28 to TRBJ1-5; D unclear. CDR3 length equals 12 residues. Germline V gene sequence: CDR1 MDHEN, CDR2 SYDVKM. Trimming cost V 3 bases and J 9 bases, with 9 bases left between them. The DNA of the CDR3 is TGTGCCAGCAGTTTGCTGAGTGGGCCCCAGCATTTT. As protein: CASSLLSGPQHF.

The J gene is TRBJ2-6, the V gene TRBV18; 7 nucleotides agree with TRBD1. Germline-derived CDR1 and CDR2 are KGHSH and LQKENI. This CDR3 has 15 residues. V lost 6 bases to trimming and J lost 2 bases; unmatched junction nucleotides: 4. In DNA, the CDR3 is TGTGCCAGCTCGCCCGACAGGGCTGGGGCCAACGTCCTGACTTTC. This translates into CASSPDRAGANVLTF.

The chain links TRBV15 to TRBJ1-5; maybe TRBD1 (5 bases). CDR1 is LNHNV and CDR2 is YYDKDF in the germline V gene (reference sequence). The ends were cut back, 6 bases at V and 7 bases at J, with 16 bases in the middle. The CDR3 is 14 residues long. In DNA form, the CDR3 reads TGTGCCACCAGGTCTACAGGTTTGGGCCAGCCCCAGCATTTT. This encodes CATRSTGLGQPQHF. Using reference TRBV15 and TRBJ1-5 for the parts outside the CDR3, the full variable domain is DAMVIQNPRYQVTQFGKPVTLSCSQTLNHNVMYWYQQKSSQAPKLLFHYYDKDFNNEADTPDNFQSRRPNTSFCFLDIRSPGLGDTAMYLCATRSTGLGQPQHFGDGTRLSIL.

A note on this clone: The identical CDR3 is also encoded by other nucleotide sequences in the sample. This chain links TRBV11-2 with TRBJ1-1; D is possibly TRBD1 (5 bases). CDR3 size: 14 residues. Germline CDR1 SGHAT, CDR2 FQNNGV. Trimming removed 1 base from V and 1 base from J, with 7 bases in between. The chain's CDR3 is CASSLVGGNTEAFF. CDR3 coding DNA: TGTGCCAGCAGCTTAGTGGGGGGGAACACTGAAGCTTTCTTT. The full variable domain, in which reference TRBV11-2 and TRBJ1-1 provide the parts outside the CDR3, is EAGVAQSPRYKIIEKRQSVAFWCNPISGHATLYWYQQILGQGPKLLIQFQNNGVVDDSQLPKDRFSAERLKGVDSTLKIQPAKLEDSAVYLCASSLVGGNTEAFFGQGTRLTVV.

Of note for this clone: This CDR3 is missing its conserved last phenylalanine or tryptophan, likely due to a read error. Because the CDR3's place on the DNA is in doubt, the DNA is left out and the CDR3 is given as listed by TCRdb. The chain joins TRBV21-1 to TRBJ1-6; the table assigns TRBD1, which was not confirmed against the DNA. TRBV21-1 corresponds to a pseudogene. A total of 13 residues make up the CDR3, ends included. The CDR3 protein is CASSKDGWDRERL.

The CDR3 region is CASSPPNSYTDTQYF. CDR3 nucleotides: TGTGCCAGCTCACCACCGAACAGCTACACAGATACGCAGTATTTT. The chain links TRBV18 to TRBJ2-3; no firm D call. With 0 bases removed from V and 2 bases from J, the gap between germline ends came to 9 bases. The CDR3 extends over 15 amino acids. CDR1 is KGHSH, CDR2 LQKENI, per germline.

The chain couples TRBV3-1 (or the pseudogene TRBV3-2) to TRBJ1-1; 8 positions match TRBD1. Germline CDR1 LGHDT, CDR2 YNNKEL (reference sequence). The trim removed 7 bases at V and 3 bases at J, leaving 10 bases unmatched. This CDR3 comprises 15 residues. The CDR3 here is CASTRDGQGDTEAFF. The CDR3 DNA reads TGTGCCAGCACCCGCGACGGACAGGGAGACACTGAAGCTTTCTTT.

The CDR3 DNA sequence: TGCAGCGTCAAGAGGGGGATCCACTACGAGCAGTACTTC. This gives the protein CSVKRGIHYEQYF. This sequence joins TRBV29-1 and TRBJ2-7; D may be TRBD1 (6 bases). With 6 bases removed from V and 3 bases from J, the gap between germline ends came to 15 bases. Per germline, CDR1 SQVTM and CDR2 ANQGSEA. The CDR3 extends over 13 amino acids.

The chain has TRBV16 and TRBJ2-3, with D unclear. The V gene lost 4 bases and the J gene lost 3 bases, with 11 bases spanning the gap. The CDR3 has 14 amino acids. The germline gives CDR1 KGHSY, CDR2 FQNENV. This CDR3 reads CASSPRITTDTQYF. The CDR3 coding sequence is TGTGCCAGCAGCCCCAGAATAACAACAGATACGCAGTATTTT.

J is TRBJ1-3 and V is TRBV7-8; TRBD1 might be the D (5 bases). This CDR3 is built from 14 residues. V was cut by 7 bases and J by 4 bases, with 14 bases left in between. CDR1 SGHVS and CDR2 FQNEAQ come from the germline V gene. The CDR3 spells CASTLSRQGNTIYF. The CDR3 coding sequence is TGTGCCAGCACCCTGTCACGACAGGGAAACACCATATATTTT.